Listed below are T cell receptor beta chains from one sample, sequenced in a study of T cell responses to AZD1222 COVID-19 vaccine. Method: immunoSEQ multiplex PCR; TCRdb's copy keeps in-frame clones and lacks some. The profile shows some 110,000 clones, approximately 86% of them singletons. The sample here was peripheral blood, taken 28 days after the second dose of the MenACWY control vaccine. The source is an adult who received the MenACWY meningococcal vaccine as a control. Both conserved end residues are part of each CDR3. D genes are given only for firm matches. The size entry is marked missing in some rows and otherwise reads once, few, many or a size class.

clone_size	v_call	d_call	j_call	cdr3_nt	cdr3_aa
.	TRBV27	TRBD2	TRBJ2-7	TGTGCCAGCAGTTCACAGCGGGGGAAGTACGAGCAGTACTTC	CASSSQRGKYEQYF
.	TRBV9	.	TRBJ2-2	TGTGCCAGCAGCGTCCAAGTCCCCGGGGAGCTGTTTTTT	CASSVQVPGELFF
.	TRBV19	.	TRBJ2-2	TGTGCCAGTAGTGAAAGTCTACAATACACCGGGGAGCTGTTTTTT	CASSESLQYTGELFF
.	TRBV3-1/TRBV3-2	.	TRBJ1-3	TGTGCCAGCAGCACGCTCGGGCGGCGGACTGGAAACACCATATATTTT	CASSTLGRRTGNTIYF
.	TRBV29-1	TRBD2	TRBJ2-3	TGCAGCGTTGAGGGACTAGGCGGAGGTTCAGGACGCACAGATACGCAGTATTTT	CSVEGLGGGSGRTDTQYF
.	TRBV7-2	TRBD1	TRBJ1-5	TGTGCCAGCAGCCCGGACAGGAATAGCAATCAGCCCCAGCATTTT	CASSPDRNSNQPQHF
.	TRBV4-1	.	TRBJ1-6	TGCGCCAGCAGCCAAGATACGGGGGCCCGTAATTCACCCCTCCACTTT	CASSQDTGARNSPLHF
few	TRBV7-3	.	TRBJ2-3	TGTGCCAGCTCCGTAGATCCTAGCACAGATACGCAGTATTTT	CASSVDPSTDTQYF
few	TRBV19	TRBD1	TRBJ2-1	TGTGCCAGTAGTGTTGGACAGGGGGCGGACAATGAGCAGTTCTTC	CASSVGQGADNEQFF
.	TRBV28	TRBD1	TRBJ2-5	TGTGCCATCCAACCTTGGACGGGGACAGGGTCCCTCCAAGAGACCCAGTACTTC	CAIQPWTGTGSLQETQYF
.	TRBV7-4	TRBD1	TRBJ2-7	TGTGCCAGCAGCCAGGGACAGGGGGCCTACGAGCAGTACTTC	CASSQGQGAYEQYF
.	TRBV5-4	TRBD1	TRBJ2-2	TGTGCCAGCAGCTTAGGACAGGGGGGATTCGGGGAGCTGTTTTTT	CASSLGQGGFGELFF
.	TRBV7-6	TRBD2	TRBJ2-1	TGTGCCAGCAGCTTAGGGGGAGGCGGGGGAGTCTACAATGAGCAGTTCTTC	CASSLGGGGGVYNEQFF
.	TRBV7-9	.	TRBJ2-7	TGTGCCAGCAGCTTAGGAAGGGGGGCTGATTTCTACGAGCAGTACTTC	CASSLGRGADFYEQYF
.	TRBV4-1	TRBD2	TRBJ2-2	TGCGCCAGCAGCCTAACTAGCGGGTTGAGCACCGGGGAGCTGTTTTTT	CASSLTSGLSTGELFF
.	TRBV28	.	TRBJ2-3	TGTGCCAGCAGTTTAAACTCACTTAGCACAGATACGCAGTATTTT	CASSLNSLSTDTQYF
few	TRBV2	.	TRBJ1-5	TGTGCCAGCAGTAGGGACACTGCCAATCAGCCCCAGCATTTT	CASSRDTANQPQHF
.	TRBV12-3/TRBV12-4	.	TRBJ2-3	TGTGCCAGCAGTGACTACGGCACAGATACGCAGTATTTT	CASSDYGTDTQYF
.	TRBV7-9	TRBD1	TRBJ1-1	TGTGCCAGCAGCCTTAGGGACAGTTCTAACACTGAAGCTTTCTTT	CASSLRDSSNTEAFF
.	TRBV13	TRBD1	TRBJ2-7	TGTGCCAGCAGCCGTTGGGGGACAGGGGGATTGGTGCAGTACTTC	CASSRWGTGGLVQYF
.	TRBV4-1	TRBD2	TRBJ2-7	TGCGCCAGCAGCCAAGATCAGCTAGCGGGGCGGGCGTACGAGCAGTACTTC	CASSQDQLAGRAYEQYF
.	TRBV5-1	.	TRBJ2-3	TGCGCCAGCAGCTTGATCCCCTCTAGCACAGATACGCAGTATTTT	CASSLIPSSTDTQYF
.	TRBV29-1	TRBD1	TRBJ2-7	TGCAGCGTTGATATGTCAGGGGGCTACGAGCAGTACTTC	CSVDMSGGYEQYF
.	TRBV19	.	TRBJ1-4	TGTGCCAGTAGTACCAGGGTGTCTAATGAAAAACTGTTTTTT	CASSTRVSNEKLFF
.	TRBV2	TRBD1	TRBJ1-1	TGTGCCAGCAGTTCCGGGACAGGGGCTTTCTTT	CASSSGTGAFF
.	TRBV2	.	TRBJ2-7	TGTGCCAGCAGTGTTGCTTTTGGCGAGCAGTACTTC	CASSVAFGEQYF
few	TRBV6-1	.	TRBJ2-7	TGTGCCAGCAGTGAAGCTCAGGGAACCTACGAGCAGTACTTC	CASSEAQGTYEQYF
.	TRBV7-2	.	TRBJ2-1	TGTGCCAGCAGCGCCGCTGCCTACAATGAGCAGTTCTTC	CASSAAAYNEQFF